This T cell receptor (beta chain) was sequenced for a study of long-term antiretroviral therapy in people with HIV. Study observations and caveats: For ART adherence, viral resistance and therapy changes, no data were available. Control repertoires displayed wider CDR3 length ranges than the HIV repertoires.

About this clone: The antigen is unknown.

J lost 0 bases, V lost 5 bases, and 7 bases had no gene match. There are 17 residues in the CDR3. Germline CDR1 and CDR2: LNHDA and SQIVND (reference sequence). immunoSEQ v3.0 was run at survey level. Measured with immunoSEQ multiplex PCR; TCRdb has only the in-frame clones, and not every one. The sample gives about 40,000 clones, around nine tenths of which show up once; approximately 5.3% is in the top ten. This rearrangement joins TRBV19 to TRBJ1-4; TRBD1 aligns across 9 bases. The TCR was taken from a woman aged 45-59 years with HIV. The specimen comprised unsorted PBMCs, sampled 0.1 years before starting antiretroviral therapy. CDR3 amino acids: CASSSWTGAATNEKLFF. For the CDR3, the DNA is TGTGCCAGTAGTTCCTGGACAGGGGCCGCAACTAATGAAAAACTGTTTTTT.